What follows are 4 T cell receptor beta chains derived from one specimen sequenced in a study of blood T cells in healthy people across ages. It was with a sample-barcoded 5' primer and a J-beta primer mix that a second PCR of about 7 to 12 cycles was run. TCRdb used MiXCR to reprocess the 5' RACE reads, holding one entry per CDR3 protein. The data hold more than 1.4 million distinct CDR3 sequences, with about 43% observed a single time. Sequences were obtained from blood. These receptors were taken from a woman aged 18-29 years in good health.

This clonotype was found a few times. The chain has TRBV27 and TRBJ2-7; possible D gene TRBD2, 6 bases. This CDR3 has 15 amino acids. V shed 8 bases and J shed 5 bases, with 22 bases lying between them. Germline-derived CDR1 and CDR2 are MNHEY and SMNVEV (reference sequence). The chain's CDR3 is CASRWLEGARDEQYF. The CDR3 DNA reads TGTGCCAGCCGGTGGTTGGAGGGAGCGAGGGACGAGCAGTACTTC.

The chain employs TRBV27 and TRBJ2-5; D is ambiguous. The CDR3 runs 13 residues. Germline assignment: CDR1 MNHEY and CDR2 SMNVEV (reference sequence). The V end lost 5 bases, the J end lost 0 bases, and 7 bases lay between the germline ends. CDR3 nucleotide sequence: TGTGCCAGCAGTGCCGCGTACCAAGAGACCCAGTACTTC. It codes for CASSAAYQETQYF.

This rearrangement joins TRBV2 to TRBJ2-2; 7 bases map to TRBD1. Per the germline V gene, CDR1 is SNHLY and CDR2 is FYNNEI. The J segment lost 2 bases and the V segment lost 10 bases, leaving 16 bases of the junction unmatched. This CDR3 has 17 amino acids. CDR3 nucleotides: TGTGCCATCCCGGGGAGAGGGGGCGCAATAAACACCGGGGAGCTGTTTTTT. This sequence encodes CAIPGRGGAINTGELFF.

The chain employs TRBV27 and TRBJ2-1; TRBD1 agrees at 11 bases. The CDR3 contains 16 residues. The germline gives CDR1 MNHEY, CDR2 SMNVEV (reference sequence). J was trimmed by 7 bases and V by 6 bases; bases with no gene match: 11. DNA for the CDR3: TGTGCCAGCAGCCTTAAGGACAGGGGGCGATTAAATGAGCAGTTCTTC. Protein: CASSLKDRGRLNEQFF.